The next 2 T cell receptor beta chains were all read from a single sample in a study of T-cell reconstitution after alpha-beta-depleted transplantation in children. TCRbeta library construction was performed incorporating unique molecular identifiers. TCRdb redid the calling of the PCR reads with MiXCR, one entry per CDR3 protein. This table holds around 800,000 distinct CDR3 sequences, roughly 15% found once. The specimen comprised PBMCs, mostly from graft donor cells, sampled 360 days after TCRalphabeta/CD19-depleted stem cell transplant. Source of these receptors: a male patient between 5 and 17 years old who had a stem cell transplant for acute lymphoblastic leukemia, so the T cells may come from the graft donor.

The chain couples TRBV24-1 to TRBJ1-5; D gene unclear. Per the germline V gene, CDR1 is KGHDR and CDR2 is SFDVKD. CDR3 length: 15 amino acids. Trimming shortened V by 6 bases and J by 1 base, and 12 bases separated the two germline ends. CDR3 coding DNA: TGTGCCACCAGTATACAGCGGAAAAGCAATCAGCCCCAGCATTTT. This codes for CATSIQRKSNQPQHF.

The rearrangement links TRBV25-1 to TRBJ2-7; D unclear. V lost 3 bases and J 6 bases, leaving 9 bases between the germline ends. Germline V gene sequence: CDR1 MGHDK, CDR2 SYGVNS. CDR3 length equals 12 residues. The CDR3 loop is CASSDPRREQYF. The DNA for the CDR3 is TGTGCCAGCAGTGACCCTCGTCGCGAGCAGTACTTC.